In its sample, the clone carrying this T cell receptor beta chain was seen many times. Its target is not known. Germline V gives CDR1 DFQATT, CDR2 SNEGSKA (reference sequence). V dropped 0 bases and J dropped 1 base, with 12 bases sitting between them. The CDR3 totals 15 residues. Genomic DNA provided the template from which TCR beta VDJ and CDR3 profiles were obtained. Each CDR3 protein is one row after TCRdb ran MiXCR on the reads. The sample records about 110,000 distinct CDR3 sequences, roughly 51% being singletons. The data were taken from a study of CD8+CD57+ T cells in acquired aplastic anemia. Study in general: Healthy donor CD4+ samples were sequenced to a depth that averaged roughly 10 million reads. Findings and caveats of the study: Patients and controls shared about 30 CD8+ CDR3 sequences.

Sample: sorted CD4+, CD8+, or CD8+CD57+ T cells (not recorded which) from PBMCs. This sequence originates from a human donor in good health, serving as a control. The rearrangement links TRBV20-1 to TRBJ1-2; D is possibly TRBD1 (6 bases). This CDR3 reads CSARDVRDNNYGYTF. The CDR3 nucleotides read TGCAGTGCTAGAGATGTGAGGGACAATAACTATGGCTACACCTTC.